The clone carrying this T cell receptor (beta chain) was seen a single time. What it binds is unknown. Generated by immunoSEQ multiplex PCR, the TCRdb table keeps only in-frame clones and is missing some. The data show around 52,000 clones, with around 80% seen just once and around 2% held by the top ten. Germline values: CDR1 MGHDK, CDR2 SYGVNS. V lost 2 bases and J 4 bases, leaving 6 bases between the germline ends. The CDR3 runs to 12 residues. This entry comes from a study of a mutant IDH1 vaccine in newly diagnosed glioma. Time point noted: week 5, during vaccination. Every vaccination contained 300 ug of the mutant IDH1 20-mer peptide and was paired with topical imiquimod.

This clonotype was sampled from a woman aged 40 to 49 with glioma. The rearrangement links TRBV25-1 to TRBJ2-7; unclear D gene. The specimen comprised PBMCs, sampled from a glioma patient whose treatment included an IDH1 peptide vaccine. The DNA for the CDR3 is TGTGCCAGCAGTGAACGGCAGTACGAGCAGTACTTC. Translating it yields CASSERQYEQYF.